This TCR beta chain is from a study of blood T cell repertoires in COVID-19. The wider study: Samples of COVID-19 (acute and convalescent) were obtained from the United States, Italy and Spain. From T cells, B-cell-depleted T cells, or PBMCs came the material, which was cDNA or gDNA.

Germline CDR1 is MNHNS and CDR2 is SASEGT. This CDR3 comprises 14 residues. Between the trimmed V and J ends, which lost 0 bases and 1 base, there was a span of 6 bases. TCRdb's copy holds only in-frame clones and misses some; the assay was immunoSEQ multiplex PCR. The sample records roughly 250,000 clones, roughly 80% being singletons. This chain connects TRBV6-1 to TRBJ1-2; D remains unclear. The TCR comes from a woman of 80 years or more with active or convalescent COVID-19. The sequencing sample was made of peripheral blood. CDR3 sequence: CASSEALGNYGYTF. DNA of the CDR3: TGTGCCAGCAGTGAAGCACTTGGTAACTATGGCTACACCTTC.